This T cell receptor beta chain was identified during a study of T-cell reconstitution after alpha-beta-depleted transplantation in children. The J segment lost 2 bases and the V segment lost 3 bases, leaving 7 bases of the junction unmatched. The V gene's germline CDR1 is DFQATT and CDR2 SNEGSKA (reference sequence). CDR3 size: 14 residues. Preparation of the TCRbeta library used unique molecular identifiers. TCRdb passed the PCR reads through MiXCR, listing each CDR3 protein once. The sample has about 830,000 distinct CDR3 sequences, around 15% seen once; the top ten hold roughly 5%. Study-wide findings and caveats: It was surviving recipient T cells and thymic progenitors that gave some patients high TCRbeta diversity at day 60. T-cell numbers and diversity, one year after transplant, stemmed largely from T cells that were newly produced. The origin of alpha-beta T cells about two months after transplant was reportedly several hundred expanded graft clones.

Turning to this clonotype: Its antigen is unidentified.

Sequencing used PBMCs, mostly from graft donor cells, obtained 360 days after TCRalphabeta/CD19-depleted stem cell transplant. The chain is built from TRBV20-1 and TRBJ2-7; 7 nucleotides line up with TRBD2. The clonotype was recovered from a male patient younger than 18 who had a stem cell transplant for acute lymphoblastic leukemia, so the T cells may come from the graft donor. CDR3 in amino acids: CSASGAGEAYEQYF. Written as DNA, the CDR3 is TGCAGTGCTAGTGGGGCGGGAGAGGCCTACGAGCAGTACTTC.